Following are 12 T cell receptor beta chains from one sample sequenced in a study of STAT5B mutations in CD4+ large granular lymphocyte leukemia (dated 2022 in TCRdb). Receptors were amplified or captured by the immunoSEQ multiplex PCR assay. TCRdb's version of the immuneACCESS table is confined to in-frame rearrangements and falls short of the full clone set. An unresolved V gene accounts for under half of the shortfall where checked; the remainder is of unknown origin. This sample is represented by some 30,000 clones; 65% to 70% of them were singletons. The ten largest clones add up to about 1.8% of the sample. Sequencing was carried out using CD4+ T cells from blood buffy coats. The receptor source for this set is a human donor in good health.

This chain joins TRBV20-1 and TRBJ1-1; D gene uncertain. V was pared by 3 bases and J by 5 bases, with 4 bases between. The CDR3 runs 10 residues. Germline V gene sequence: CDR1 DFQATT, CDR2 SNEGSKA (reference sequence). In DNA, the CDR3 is TGCAGTGCTAGGCCGACTGAAGCTTTCTTT. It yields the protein CSARPTEAFF.

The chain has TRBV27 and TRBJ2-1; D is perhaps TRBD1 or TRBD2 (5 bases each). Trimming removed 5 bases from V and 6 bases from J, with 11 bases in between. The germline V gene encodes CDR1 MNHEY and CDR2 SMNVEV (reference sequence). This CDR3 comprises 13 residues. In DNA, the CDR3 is TGTGCCAGCAGTAAGGGACGGATCAATGAGCAGTTCTTC. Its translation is CASSKGRINEQFF.

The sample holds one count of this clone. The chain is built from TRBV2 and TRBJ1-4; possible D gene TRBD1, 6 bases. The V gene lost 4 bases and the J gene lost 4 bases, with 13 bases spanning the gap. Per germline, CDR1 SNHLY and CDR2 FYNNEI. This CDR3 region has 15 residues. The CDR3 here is CASSVVGGVNEKLFF. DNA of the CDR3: TGTGCCAGCAGTGTTGTAGGGGGGGTTAATGAAAAACTGTTTTTT.

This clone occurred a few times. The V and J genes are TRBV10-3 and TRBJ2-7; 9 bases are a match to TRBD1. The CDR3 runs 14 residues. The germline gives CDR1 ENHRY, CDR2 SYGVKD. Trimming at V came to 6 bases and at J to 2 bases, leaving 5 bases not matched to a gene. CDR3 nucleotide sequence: TGTGCCATCAGGGACAGGGGTTCGGCCTACGAGCAGTACTTC. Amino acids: CAIRDRGSAYEQYF.

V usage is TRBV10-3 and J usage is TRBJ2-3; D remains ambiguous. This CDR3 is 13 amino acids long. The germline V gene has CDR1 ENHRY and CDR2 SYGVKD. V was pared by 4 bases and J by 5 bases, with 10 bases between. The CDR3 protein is CAISGTAEDTQYF. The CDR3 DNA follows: TGTGCCATCAGTGGGACCGCCGAAGATACGCAGTATTTT.

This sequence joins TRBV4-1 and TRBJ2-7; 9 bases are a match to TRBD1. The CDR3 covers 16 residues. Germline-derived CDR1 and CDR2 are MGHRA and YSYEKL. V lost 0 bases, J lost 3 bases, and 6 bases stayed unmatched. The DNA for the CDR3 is TGCGCCAGCAGCCAAGATTTGGGGACAGGGTTCTACGAGCAGTACTTC. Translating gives CASSQDLGTGFYEQYF.

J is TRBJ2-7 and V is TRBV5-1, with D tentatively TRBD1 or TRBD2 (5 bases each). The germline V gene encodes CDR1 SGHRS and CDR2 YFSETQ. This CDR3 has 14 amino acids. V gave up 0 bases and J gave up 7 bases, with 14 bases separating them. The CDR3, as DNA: TGCGCCAGCAGCTTGGATAGGGGCGCGGGTGAGCAGTACTTC. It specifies CASSLDRGAGEQYF.

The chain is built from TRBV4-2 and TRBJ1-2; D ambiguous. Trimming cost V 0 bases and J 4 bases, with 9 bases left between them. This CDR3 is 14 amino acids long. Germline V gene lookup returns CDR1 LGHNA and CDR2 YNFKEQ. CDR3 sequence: CASSQDGESYGYTF. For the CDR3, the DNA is TGTGCCAGCAGCCAAGATGGGGAATCCTATGGCTACACCTTC.

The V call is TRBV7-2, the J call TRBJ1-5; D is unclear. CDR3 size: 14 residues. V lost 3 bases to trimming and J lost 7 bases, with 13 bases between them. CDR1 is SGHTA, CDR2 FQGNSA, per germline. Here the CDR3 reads CASSFGSGAQPQHF. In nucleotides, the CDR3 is TGTGCCAGCAGCTTTGGGTCAGGCGCACAGCCCCAGCATTTT.

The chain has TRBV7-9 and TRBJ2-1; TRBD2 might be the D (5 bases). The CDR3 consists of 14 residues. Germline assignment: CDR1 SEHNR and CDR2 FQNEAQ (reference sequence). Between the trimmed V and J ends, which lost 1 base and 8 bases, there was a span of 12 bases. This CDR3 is CASSLVGSIDEQFF. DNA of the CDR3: TGTGCCAGCAGCTTAGTAGGGAGTATTGATGAGCAGTTCTTC. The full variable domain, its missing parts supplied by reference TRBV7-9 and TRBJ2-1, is DTGVSQNPRHKITKRGQNVTFRCDPISEHNRLYWYRQTLGQGPEFLTYFQNEAQLEKSRLLSDRFSAERPKGSFSTLEIQRTEQGDSAMYLCASSLVGSIDEQFFGPGTRLTVL.

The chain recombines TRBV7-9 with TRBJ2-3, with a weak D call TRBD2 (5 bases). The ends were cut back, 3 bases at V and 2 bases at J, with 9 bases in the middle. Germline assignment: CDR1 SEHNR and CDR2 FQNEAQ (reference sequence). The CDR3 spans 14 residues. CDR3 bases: TGTGCCAGCAGCTTGGACTCCCCCACAGATACGCAGTATTTT. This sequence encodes CASSLDSPTDTQYF.

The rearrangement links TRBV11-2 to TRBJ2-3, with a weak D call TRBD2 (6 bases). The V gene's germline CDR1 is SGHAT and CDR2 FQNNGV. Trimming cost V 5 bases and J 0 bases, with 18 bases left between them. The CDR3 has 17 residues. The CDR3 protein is CASSPRWGGTSTDTQYF. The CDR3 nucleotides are TGTGCCAGCAGCCCTCGGTGGGGCGGGACTAGCACAGATACGCAGTATTTT.